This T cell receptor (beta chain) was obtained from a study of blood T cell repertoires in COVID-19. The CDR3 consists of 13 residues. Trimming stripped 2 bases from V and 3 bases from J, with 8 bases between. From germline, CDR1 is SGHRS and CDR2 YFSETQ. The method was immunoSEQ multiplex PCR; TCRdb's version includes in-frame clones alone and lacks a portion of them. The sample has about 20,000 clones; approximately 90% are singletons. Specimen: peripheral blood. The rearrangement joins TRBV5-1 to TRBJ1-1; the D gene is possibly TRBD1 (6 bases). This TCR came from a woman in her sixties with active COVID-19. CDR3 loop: CASSFGTHTEAFF. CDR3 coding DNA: TGCGCCAGCAGCTTCGGGACACACACTGAAGCTTTCTTT.